Listed here are 24 T cell receptor beta chains from one sample, sequenced in a study of blood T cell repertoires in COVID-19. Only in-frame clones appear in the TCRdb table, and some are missing; sequencing was by immunoSEQ multiplex PCR. Here the sample spans more than 95,000 clones, approximately 91% being singletons. The sample taken for sequencing was peripheral blood. The receptor source for this set is a woman aged 80 or over with acute or convalescent COVID-19.

This chain joins TRBV14 and TRBJ2-3, with D maybe TRBD2 (6 bases). Germline CDR1 SGHDN, CDR2 FVKESK. The V and J ends lost 4 bases and 6 bases respectively, with 20 bases between them. The CDR3 is made up of 16 amino acids. The CDR3 region is CASSLGGVIGGDTQYF. CDR3 nucleotides: TGTGCCAGCAGCCTGGGCGGGGTCATAGGAGGGGATACGCAGTATTTT.

This chain connects TRBV21-1 to TRBJ2-1; the table's D call of TRBD2 was not tested on the DNA. TRBV21-1 is a listed pseudogene. This CDR3 contains 17 residues. This CDR3 is CASSKRGLGGDYNEQFF. The CDR3 DNA sequence: TGTGCCAGCAGCAAAAGAGGGCTGGGGGGAGATTACAATGAGCAGTTCTTC.

V usage is TRBV7-2 and J usage is TRBJ2-5; TRBD2 aligns across 14 bases. The CDR3 totals 17 residues. CDR1 is SGHTA, CDR2 FQGNSA, per germline. J gave up 5 bases and V 5 bases, and 10 bases lay outside the gene matches. The CDR3 reads CASSPYGTSGSLETQYF. CDR3 bases: TGTGCCAGCAGCCCGTACGGGACTAGCGGGAGTTTGGAGACCCAGTACTTC.

The chain recombines TRBV2 with TRBJ1-2; unclear D gene. This CDR3 region has 14 residues. Per germline, CDR1 SNHLY and CDR2 FYNNEI. Deletions cut 6 bases from V and 4 bases from J, with 15 bases between. The CDR3 DNA reads TGTGCCAGCAGATCGACAATCGGATCCTATGGCTACACCTTC. Translation gives CASRSTIGSYGYTF.

Turning to this clone: Other DNA sequences in the sample encode the same CDR3. The chain has TRBV9 and TRBJ1-4; TRBD1 aligns across 9 bases. Germline-derived CDR1 and CDR2 are SGDLS and YYNGEE. This CDR3 has 15 amino acids. With 0 bases clipped from V and 8 bases from J, the junction kept 5 bases outside the gene matches. The CDR3 spells CASSVEGQGWEKLFF. CDR3 nucleotide sequence: TGTGCCAGCAGCGTAGAGGGACAGGGTTGGGAAAAACTGTTTTTT.

The rearrangement uses TRBV19 and TRBJ2-2; 8 positions match TRBD1. After removal of 4 bases from V and 6 bases from J, the junction contained 7 bases not matched to a gene. Per the germline V gene, CDR1 is LNHDA and CDR2 is SQIVND (reference sequence). The CDR3 length is 15 residues. This chain's CDR3 is CASSRSRQGSGELFF. CDR3 bases: TGTGCCAGTAGTAGATCTCGACAGGGGTCCGGGGAGCTGTTTTTT.

The chain couples TRBV5-8 to TRBJ2-1, with 12 bases identical to TRBD2. Unmatched junction bases numbered 2, after V lost 0 bases and J lost 1 base. This CDR3 spans 17 amino acids. Germline CDR1 is SGHTS and CDR2 is YDEGEE. The CDR3 sequence is CASSLALAGGSYNEQFF. The CDR3, as DNA: TGTGCCAGCAGCTTGGCGCTAGCGGGGGGGTCCTACAATGAGCAGTTCTTC.

This clone has a single count. This sequence joins TRBV7-9 and TRBJ1-5; 7 bases are shared with TRBD1. The CDR3 loop spans 16 amino acids. The germline CDR1 and CDR2 sequences are SEHNR and FQNEAQ (reference sequence). The ends lost 0 bases at V and 0 bases at J; junction bases unmatched: 2. The CDR3 protein is CASSLAGTVSNQPQHF. The CDR3 DNA follows: TGTGCCAGCAGCTTAGCGGGGACAGTTAGCAATCAGCCCCAGCATTTT.

V is TRBV6-4 and J is TRBJ1-1; 12 bases align to TRBD1. The V gene's germline CDR1 is MRHNA and CDR2 SNTAGT. The junction had 4 bases not matched to a gene; V was cut back by 6 bases and J by 5 bases. CDR3 length equals 14 residues. The CDR3 region has the DNA TGTGCCAGCAGAAGGGACAGGGGGCGAACTGAAGCTTTCTTT. Translation gives CASRRDRGRTEAFF.

J is TRBJ1-2 and V is TRBV6-1, with 9 bases aligning to TRBD1. The CDR3 sequence is 13 residues long. V shed 2 bases and J 13 bases; nucleotides not matched to a gene: 8. Germline CDR1 and CDR2: MNHNS and SASEGT. CDR3 sequence: CASSEKRDRESTF. Written as DNA, the CDR3 is TGTGCCAGCAGTGAAAAAAGGGACAGGGAGTCCACCTTC.

This rearrangement joins TRBV21-1 to TRBJ2-1; the table's D call TRBD1 went unverified against the DNA. TRBV21-1 is labeled a pseudogene. This CDR3 has 22 amino acids. Here the CDR3 DNA reads TGTGCCAGCCGGACCTTCCCCCCTTCTTTTTCCCGACAGGTTTTAGAGGGCAATGAGCAGTTCTTC. As protein: CASRTFPPSFSRQVLEGNEQFF.

V gene TRBV12-5 combines with J gene TRBJ2-3, with 11 nucleotides matching TRBD1. The CDR3 runs to 16 residues. Per germline, CDR1 LGHNT and CDR2 FRNRAP. The V gene end was trimmed by 4 bases and the J gene end by 1 base; junction bases not matched to a gene: 4. In DNA form, the CDR3 reads TGTGCTAGTGGTTCCGGACAGGGGGCCGGCACAGATACGCAGTATTTT. It yields the protein CASGSGQGAGTDTQYF.

This chain connects TRBV14 to TRBJ2-1; maybe TRBD2 (5 bases). Deletions cut 7 bases from V and 2 bases from J, with 12 bases between. The CDR3 loop spans 14 amino acids. Germline V gene sequence: CDR1 SGHDN, CDR2 FVKESK. The CDR3 sequence: CASNSEGPYNEQFF. The CDR3 nucleotides read TGTGCCAGCAATAGCGAAGGCCCCTACAATGAGCAGTTCTTC.

CDR3 coding DNA: TGTGCCGAGGGGGGGGCGGCGGCAGATACGCAGTATTTT. Translation gives CAEGGAAADTQYF. The rearrangement uses TRBV7-2 and TRBJ2-3, with a possible D match to TRBD2 (7 bases). The CDR3 runs 13 residues. The V end lost 11 bases, the J end lost 4 bases, and 16 bases lay between the germline ends. CDR1 is SGHTA and CDR2 is FQGNSA in the germline V gene. Looking up the rest from reference TRBV7-2 and TRBJ2-3 gives the full variable domain: GAGVSQSPSNKVTEKGKDVELRCDPISGHTALYWYRQSLGQGLEFLIYFQGNSAPDKSGLPSDRFSAERTGGSVSTLTIQRTQQEDSAVYLCAEGGAAADTQYFGPGTRLTVL.

The chain recombines TRBV5-6 with TRBJ2-7, with D maybe TRBD2 (6 bases). CDR1 SGHDT and CDR2 YYEEEE come from the germline V gene. Trimming removed 4 bases at V and 0 bases at J, with 14 bases between. There are 15 residues in the CDR3. The CDR3: CASSPIGTASYEQYF. The CDR3 DNA sequence: TGTGCCAGCAGCCCTATCGGGACTGCCTCCTACGAGCAGTACTTC.

The chain combines TRBV7-8 with TRBJ1-4; maybe TRBD1 (5 bases). Trimming cost V 0 bases and J 13 bases, with 9 bases left between them. This CDR3 region has 12 residues. The germline CDR1 and CDR2 sequences are SGHVS and FQNEAQ. This chain's CDR3 is CASSLAKGRLFF. In nucleotides, the CDR3 is TGTGCCAGCAGCTTAGCGAAGGGGCGACTGTTTTTT.

This clone was counted once. The DNA for the CDR3 is TGTGCCAGCAATACCGACCGGGGAACTGAAGCTTTCTTT. Protein: CASNTDRGTEAFF. The gene calls are TRBV6-5 and TRBJ1-1; no clear D. Trimming pared 7 bases from V and 5 bases from J, leaving 14 bases between. From germline, CDR1 is MNHEY and CDR2 SVGAGI. The length of the CDR3 is 13 residues.

The chain combines TRBV3-1 (or the pseudogene TRBV3-2) with TRBJ1-6; 7 nucleotides agree with TRBD1. The J segment lost 0 bases and the V segment lost 2 bases, leaving 4 bases of the junction unmatched. CDR3 size: 17 residues. The germline V gene has CDR1 LGHDT and CDR2 YNNKEL (reference sequence). The DNA of the CDR3 is TGTGCCAGCAGCCAAAGGGGACAGAGCTCCTATAATTCACCCCTCCACTTT. As protein: CASSQRGQSSYNSPLHF.

The rearrangement joins TRBV27 to TRBJ2-7; 9 bases are a match to TRBD2. Germline loops: CDR1 MNHEY, CDR2 SMNVEV (reference sequence). The trim removed 6 bases at V and 2 bases at J, leaving 8 bases unmatched. CDR3 length equals 15 residues. The CDR3 reads CASRPGLAPTYEQYF. In DNA form, the CDR3 reads TGTGCCAGCAGGCCGGGACTAGCTCCTACCTACGAGCAGTACTTC.

The rearrangement uses TRBV19 and TRBJ1-2, with D perhaps TRBD1 (6 bases). Trimming took 7 bases from V and 5 from J, leaving 14 bases between them. This CDR3 region has 13 residues. The V gene's germline CDR1 is LNHDA and CDR2 SQIVND (reference sequence). The CDR3 is CASTADSRYGYTF. In nucleotides, the CDR3 is TGTGCCAGTACGGCGGACAGTCGTTATGGCTACACCTTC.

The CDR3 loop is CASSLGLAGGHEQFF. CDR3 bases: TGTGCCAGCAGCTTGGGACTAGCGGGGGGACATGAGCAGTTCTTC. The chain has TRBV7-7 and TRBJ2-1, with 15 bases fitting TRBD2. V gave up 3 bases and J gave up 8 bases; unmatched junction bases: 2. This CDR3 comprises 15 residues. In germline, CDR1 is SSHAT, CDR2 FNYEAQ (reference sequence). Filled out from reference TRBV7-7 and TRBJ2-1, the complete variable domain reads GAGVSQSPRYKVTKRGQDVTLRCDPISSHATLYWYQQALGQGPEFLTYFNYEAQPDKSGLPSDRFSAERPEGSISTLTIQRTEQRDSAMYRCASSLGLAGGHEQFFGPGTRLTVL.

V and J are TRBV19 and TRBJ2-1; 7 bases align to TRBD1. The CDR3 spans 14 residues. The V gene end was trimmed by 6 bases and the J gene end by 10 bases; junction bases not matched to a gene: 12. Germline V gene sequence: CDR1 LNHDA, CDR2 SQIVND (reference sequence). The chain's CDR3 is CASRMDRKSGEQFF. The CDR3 coding sequence is TGTGCCAGTAGGATGGACAGGAAGTCGGGCGAGCAGTTCTTC.

This clone was recorded a few times. The V gene is TRBV6-5, the J gene TRBJ1-2, with 10 bases identical to TRBD1. This CDR3 comprises 15 residues. Germline V gene sequence: CDR1 MNHEY, CDR2 SVGAGI. V shed 6 bases, J shed 2 bases, and the junction held 6 bases outside the gene matches. CDR3 DNA: TGTGCCAGCAGACCAGACAGGGGGCGGAACTATGGCTACACCTTC. Translated: CASRPDRGRNYGYTF.

This clone was counted between two and nine times. This chain joins TRBV7-2 and TRBJ2-4; perhaps TRBD1 as D (6 bases). Germline CDR1 SGHTA, CDR2 FQGNSA. This CDR3 has 15 residues. Deletions cut 11 bases from V and 0 bases from J, with 17 bases between. CDR3 DNA sequence: TGTGCCTCAACCAAACAGGGAACAGCCAAAAACATTCAGTACTTC. This encodes CASTKQGTAKNIQYF.